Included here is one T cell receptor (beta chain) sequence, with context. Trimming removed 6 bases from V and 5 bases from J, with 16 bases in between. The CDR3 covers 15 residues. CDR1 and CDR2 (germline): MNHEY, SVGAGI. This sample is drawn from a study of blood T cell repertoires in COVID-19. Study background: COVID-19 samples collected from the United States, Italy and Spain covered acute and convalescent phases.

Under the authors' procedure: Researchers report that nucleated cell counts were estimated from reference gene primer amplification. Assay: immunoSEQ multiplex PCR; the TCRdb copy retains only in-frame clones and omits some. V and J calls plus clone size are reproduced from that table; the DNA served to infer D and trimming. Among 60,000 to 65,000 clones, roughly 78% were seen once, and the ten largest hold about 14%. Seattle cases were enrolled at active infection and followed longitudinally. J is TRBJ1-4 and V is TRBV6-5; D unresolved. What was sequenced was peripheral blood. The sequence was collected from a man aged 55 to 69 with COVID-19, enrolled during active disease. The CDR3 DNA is TGTGCCAGCAGAGGCGGGCCTGGGAAAAATGAAAAACTGTTTTTT. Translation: CASRGGPGKNEKLFF.